The entry below gives a single T cell receptor (beta chain) sequence along with its context. Its specific antigen is unknown. No base qualities exist here, and no much larger clone lies one base off it. The data stem from a study of blood T cell repertoires in COVID-19 (TCRdb year 2020). About the investigation overall: Samples covering the acute and convalescent phases of COVID-19 were provided by collaborators in the United States, Italy and Spain. Sample metadata almost always included a de-identified subject ID, COVID-19 status, age in years and sex. The prospective study material was composed of cDNA or gDNA derived from T cells, B-cell-depleted T cells, or PBMCs. Samples came from the ongoing ImmuneRACE study (first 160 participants) plus 1,254 subjects from 6 global collaborators. Deeply sampled blood TCRbeta repertoires from subjects exposed to, actively infected with, or recovered from COVID-19 were included in the dataset. The repertoires were released in a freely available public database meant as a resource for research on the immune response to SARS-CoV-2. Where available, HLA class I and class II types were taken from metadata supplied by the sample provider and were not determined by assay-based typing.

Each collaborating institution followed its own protocols to collect whole blood in K2EDTA tubes. For TCRbeta analysis, collaborators shipped samples in one of three forms: frozen whole blood, isolated PBMCs, or DNA extracted from either of those sample types. Study-level results and caveats: How much clinical and demographic metadata was included differed by source and by participant, and the metadata was provided uncurated.

TCRbeta CDR3 regions were amplified from genomic DNA using the immunoSEQ Assay, a bias-controlled multiplex PCR. As for the original processing: The number of nucleated cells in each sample was estimated by amplification of reference gene primers within the assay. To quantify the absolute abundance of each unique TCRbeta CDR3 rearrangement, sequence reads were collapsed and filtered. For each sample, productive Simpson clonality was calculated by taking the square root of Simpson's diversity index across productive rearrangements. Sourced from immuneACCESS, this table was stored by TCRdb with only in-frame sequences that have V and J called. A share of the clones is absent; for the studies checked, an unresolved V gene accounts for under half, and the remainder has no known explanation. V, J and clone size derive from that table, while D and trimming were established from the DNA sequence. For this sample there are about 140,000 clones; 75% to 90% appear just once. In total, the top ten clones hold approximately 2.8% of the sample.

CDR1 and CDR2 (SEHNR, FQNEAQ) derive from the germline V gene (reference sequence). From V the trimming removes 5 bases and from J it removes 0 bases, while the gene matches leave 13 bases of the junction unaccounted for. The CDR3, from cysteine to phenylalanine, totals 17 residues. Only the CDR3 portion is preserved as DNA: 51 bases, with reading frame beginning at the first base. This TCR derives from a woman aged 55-70 years with active COVID-19. The sequencing input was peripheral blood. The sequence links TRBV7-9 to TRBJ2-7, and 7 junction bases match TRBD2. The CDR3 amino acid sequence is: CASSHGVLTSDSYEQYF. The DNA sequence is TGTGCCAGCAGCCACGGGGTCCTAACTAGCGACTCCTACGAGCAGTACTTC.